This T cell receptor beta chain was retrieved from a study of cytomegalovirus exposure and HLA in healthy donors. Turning to this clone: Its antigen is currently unknown.

The study's findings and limits: In most subjects, TCR beta sequences reportedly gave accurate predictions of HLA-A and HLA-B alleles. There were several of the most significant clusters that appeared linked to common viral pathogens in a later analysis. Previously analyzed data showed that most TCR beta V segments were productive at a frequency of about 87% or about 30%.

PCR used 60 Vbeta primers and 13 Jbeta primers. Only in-frame clones appear in the TCRdb table, and some are missing; sequencing was by immunoSEQ multiplex PCR. This sample has over 100,000 clones, with 85% to 90% found just once. Sequencing input: PBMCs. This TCR was recovered from a woman under 40 in good health and CMV-seronegative.

In DNA, the CDR3 is TGTGCCAGCAGCCCGGACAGGGGGTCCTATAATTCACCCCTCCACTTT. This encodes CASSPDRGSYNSPLHF. The chain joins TRBV14 to TRBJ1-6; 10 bases map to TRBD1. The CDR3 runs to 16 residues. The germline V gene encodes CDR1 SGHDN and CDR2 FVKESK. The V gene end was trimmed by 4 bases and the J gene end by 1 base; junction bases not matched to a gene: 1.